These 23 T cell receptor beta chains were all obtained from the same sample, sequenced in a study of cytomegalovirus exposure and HLA in healthy donors. The PCR contained 60 Vbeta and 13 Jbeta primers. Method: immunoSEQ multiplex PCR; TCRdb's copy keeps in-frame clones and lacks some. The table shows around 99,000 clones, with about 63% occurring only once. The sample consisted of PBMCs. The receptors come from a woman aged 25-40 years in good health and CMV-seronegative.

Only a few counts were recorded for this clone. The chain recombines TRBV7-2 with TRBJ1-1; TRBD1 matches at 10 bases. Germline lookup yields CDR1 SGHTA and CDR2 FQGNSA. The CDR3 has 15 amino acids. J was trimmed by 5 bases and V by 4 bases; bases with no gene match: 7. The CDR3, as DNA: TGTGCCAGCAGCTCGAGACAGGGGGCGCGAACTGAAGCTTTCTTT. It translates to CASSSRQGARTEAFF.

With regard to this clone: In the same sample, other DNA sequences code for this CDR3. The chain links TRBV28 to TRBJ1-2, with D maybe TRBD1 (6 bases). CDR3 length equals 13 residues. Germline V gene data show CDR1 as MDHEN and CDR2 as SYDVKM. With 3 bases removed from V and 2 bases from J, the gap between germline ends came to 7 bases. DNA of the CDR3: TGTGCCAGCAGTTTGCAGGGGAACTATGGCTACACCTTC. Amino acids: CASSLQGNYGYTF.

The chain links TRBV7-8 to TRBJ1-5; TRBD1 matches at 7 bases. The germline V gene has CDR1 SGHVS and CDR2 FQNEAQ. Germline trimming cut 5 bases from V and 0 bases from J; bases unmatched to any gene: 10. The CDR3 contains 17 residues. CDR3 in amino acids: CASSLRGQSYSNQPQHF. In DNA form, the CDR3 reads TGTGCCAGCAGCCTCAGGGGACAGTCTTATAGCAATCAGCCCCAGCATTTT.

This chain uses TRBV9 with TRBJ2-1; 12 bases are shared with TRBD2. The CDR3 loop spans 19 amino acids. The germline CDR1 and CDR2 sequences are SGDLS and YYNGEE. Trimming took 0 bases from V and 6 from J; bases not matched to a gene: 13. CDR3 nucleotide sequence: TGTGCCAGCAGCGTAGGGCCCCCCCTACTAGCGGGGGGACCCAATGAGCAGTTCTTC. Translation: CASSVGPPLLAGGPNEQFF.

This clone was seen a single time. This chain uses TRBV28 with TRBJ2-7; TRBD2 aligns across 8 bases. The CDR3 sequence is 14 residues long. Germline CDR1 MDHEN, CDR2 SYDVKM. The V and J ends lost 6 bases and 2 bases, in that order; junction bases with no gene match: 6. CDR3: CASSSGGGTYEQYF. The DNA for the CDR3 is TGTGCCAGCAGCTCCGGGGGGGGGACCTACGAGCAGTACTTC.

The chain has TRBV19 and TRBJ2-7; tentative D call: TRBD1 (6 bases). Per germline, CDR1 LNHDA and CDR2 SQIVND (reference sequence). This CDR3 comprises 14 residues. Trimming took off 5 bases at V and 6 bases at J, with 17 bases between the two ends. CDR3 protein: CASSATGYLGEQYF. CDR3 in DNA: TGTGCCAGTAGTGCCACAGGGTACTTGGGCGAGCAGTACTTC. Using reference TRBV19 and TRBJ2-7 for the parts outside the CDR3, the full variable domain is DGGITQSPKYLFRKEGQNVTLSCEQNLNHDAMYWYRQDPGQGLRLIYYSQIVNDFQKGDIAEGYSVSREKKESFPLTVTSAQKNPTAFYLCASSATGYLGEQYFGPGTRLTVT.

This clone came up once. This chain uses TRBV6-6 with TRBJ2-5, with 9 bases fitting TRBD2. The CDR3 sequence is 12 residues long. Germline V CDR1 and CDR2: MNHNY, SVGAGI (reference sequence). V lost 7 bases to trimming and J lost 10 bases; unmatched junction nucleotides: 7. The CDR3 loop reads CASKDSGGDQYF. The CDR3, as DNA: TGTGCCAGCAAGGATAGCGGGGGAGACCAGTACTTC.

The chain employs TRBV14 and TRBJ2-6; 11 bases are a match to TRBD1. There are 19 residues in the CDR3. The junction had 12 bases not matched to a gene; V was cut back by 4 bases and J by 4 bases. Germline V gene data show CDR1 as SGHDN and CDR2 as FVKESK. The CDR3 reads CASSPRVDRGQRGANVLTF. The CDR3 nucleotides are TGTGCCAGCAGCCCCCGGGTGGACAGGGGGCAGAGAGGGGCCAACGTCCTGACTTTC.

The chain has TRBV2 and TRBJ1-1; D perhaps matches TRBD1 (6 bases). The germline gives CDR1 SNHLY, CDR2 FYNNEI. Trimming took off 0 bases at V and 2 bases at J, with 7 bases between the two ends. The CDR3 has 14 residues. For the CDR3, the DNA is TGTGCCAGCAGTGAAGCAGGGGGTAACACTGAAGCTTTCTTT. Amino acids: CASSEAGGNTEAFF.

J is TRBJ1-5 and V is TRBV5-1, with D perhaps matching TRBD1 (6 bases). V lost 0 bases and J 7 bases, leaving 14 bases between the germline ends. CDR1 is SGHRS, CDR2 YFSETQ, per germline. The CDR3 is 15 residues long. The CDR3 spells CASSLDGGASQPQHF. The DNA of the CDR3 is TGCGCCAGCAGCTTGGATGGGGGGGCAAGCCAGCCCCAGCATTTT.

The chain employs TRBV7-2 and TRBJ1-5; D is unresolved. CDR3 length: 15 residues. Per the germline V gene, CDR1 is SGHTA and CDR2 is FQGNSA. Trimming removed 2 bases at V and 3 bases at J, with 11 bases between. CDR3: CASSLISTANQPQHF. The CDR3, as DNA: TGTGCCAGCAGCTTAATCTCCACAGCCAATCAGCCCCAGCATTTT.

This sequence joins TRBV5-1 and TRBJ2-2; the match to TRBD1 covers 9 bases. The CDR3 is made up of 13 amino acids. V gave up 10 bases and J gave up 1 base; unmatched junction bases: 2. Germline V gives CDR1 SGHRS, CDR2 YFSETQ. This chain's CDR3 is CAGGQGNTGELFF. The DNA for the CDR3 is TGCGCCGGGGGACAGGGGAACACCGGGGAGCTGTTTTTT.

The chain is built from TRBV18 and TRBJ2-3; D possibly corresponds to TRBD1 (5 bases). Germline lookup yields CDR1 KGHSH and CDR2 LQKENI. There are 15 residues in the CDR3. V gave up 1 base and J gave up 1 base, with 9 bases separating them. The DNA of the CDR3 is TGTGCCAGCTCACCACGGACACCGGGCACAGATACGCAGTATTTT. Translated, it gives CASSPRTPGTDTQYF.

V and J are TRBV6-6 and TRBJ1-5; 10 nucleotides align to TRBD1. CDR1 and CDR2 from the germline V gene are MNHNY and SVGAGI (reference sequence). This CDR3 comprises 15 residues. The V segment lost 7 bases and the J segment 5 bases; nucleotides outside the gene matches: 8. As DNA, the CDR3 is TGTGCCAGCAAACTGACAGGGGGCACCTATCAGCCCCAGCATTTT. It encodes CASKLTGGTYQPQHF.

This clone was detected only a few times. The chain uses TRBV6-5 and TRBJ2-2, with TRBD1 as a possible D gene (5 bases). Germline V CDR1 and CDR2: MNHEY, SVGAGI. This CDR3 region has 13 residues. The V end lost 6 bases, the J end lost 6 bases, and 11 bases lay between the germline ends. The CDR3 bases are TGTGCCAGCAGCCCCAGGGAATCCGGGGAGCTGTTTTTT. Translated, it gives CASSPRESGELFF.

By proportion, this clone is medium-sized. The V call is TRBV4-1, the J call TRBJ2-1; 7 bases are shared with TRBD2. The junction had 13 bases not matched to a gene; V was cut back by 1 base and J by 10 bases. The germline V gene has CDR1 MGHRA and CDR2 YSYEKL. The CDR3 consists of 16 residues. DNA for the CDR3: TGCGCCAGCAGCCAAGGAGGGGCGGGGGTAAGGAGAGAGCAGTTCTTC. It is translated as CASSQGGAGVRREQFF.

The chain joins TRBV18 to TRBJ2-1; possible D gene TRBD2, 6 bases. CDR1 KGHSH and CDR2 LQKENI come from the germline V gene. The V end lost 3 bases, the J end lost 4 bases, and 19 bases lay between the germline ends. CDR3 length equals 17 residues. CDR3 amino acids: CASSPPSSAGRYNEQFF. CDR3 DNA: TGTGCCAGCTCACCCCCTTCATCAGCGGGTCGTTACAATGAGCAGTTCTTC. The whole variable domain, remainder taken from reference TRBV18 and TRBJ2-1, is NAGVMQNPRHLVRRRGQEARLRCSPMKGHSHVYWYRQLPEEGLKFMVYLQKENIIDESGMPKERFSAEFPKEGPSILRIQQVVRGDSAAYFCASSPPSSAGRYNEQFFGPGTRLTVL.

The genes are TRBV30 and TRBJ2-7; TRBD1 agrees at 9 bases. The CDR3 extends over 13 amino acids. V trimming: 0 bases; J trimming: 6 bases; junction bases outside the gene matches: 3. Germline V gene lookup returns CDR1 GTSNPN and CDR2 SVGIG (reference sequence). CDR3: CAWSVTGGAEQYF. DNA of the CDR3: TGTGCCTGGAGTGTCACAGGGGGCGCCGAGCAGTACTTC.

The chain employs TRBV6-5 and TRBJ1-2, with 12 bases aligning to TRBD1. V gave up 5 bases and J gave up 7 bases; unmatched junction bases: 8. The germline V gene encodes CDR1 MNHEY and CDR2 SVGAGI. The CDR3 is made up of 15 amino acids. The CDR3 is CASSRPGQGAVGYTF. The CDR3 DNA is TGTGCCAGCAGTCGGCCGGGACAGGGGGCGGTTGGCTACACCTTC.

The CDR3 spells CASSLTGNTEAFF. CDR3 DNA sequence: TGTGCCAGCAGCTTAACAGGGAACACTGAAGCTTTCTTT. The chain couples TRBV7-6 to TRBJ1-1; a weak D match, TRBD1 (5 bases). The CDR3 consists of 13 residues. The germline V gene encodes CDR1 SGHVS and CDR2 FNYEAQ. V was cut by 2 bases and J by 1 base, with 5 bases left in between.

The table lists this clone with a few counts. The chain carries TRBV9 and TRBJ2-3, with 10 positions matching TRBD2. V was clipped by 0 bases and J by 5 bases; unmatched bases: 3. There are 15 residues in the CDR3. The germline V gene encodes CDR1 SGDLS and CDR2 YYNGEE. The CDR3 here is CASSVVGLALDTQYF. The CDR3 nucleotides are TGTGCCAGCAGCGTAGTGGGACTAGCGTTAGATACGCAGTATTTT.

The chain has TRBV2 and TRBJ2-7, with D possibly being TRBD1 (6 bases). The germline CDR1 and CDR2 sequences are SNHLY and FYNNEI. Trimming pared 2 bases from V and 1 base from J, leaving 12 bases between. The CDR3 runs 15 residues. The CDR3 DNA reads as TGTGCCAGCAGTGAAACAGGGCACCGATCCTACGAGCAGTACTTC. Residues: CASSETGHRSYEQYF.

V gene TRBV5-1 combines with J gene TRBJ1-4, with TRBD1 identical over 7 bases. Germline-derived CDR1 and CDR2 are SGHRS and YFSETQ. The V segment lost 4 bases and the J segment 8 bases; nucleotides outside the gene matches: 14. The CDR3 contains 16 residues. CDR3 amino acids: CASSTTGLETGEKLFF. The CDR3, as DNA: TGCGCCAGCAGCACGACAGGGCTGGAAACTGGCGAAAAACTGTTTTTT.